A single sample is the source of the 29 T cell receptor beta chains below, sequenced in a study of early T cells in non-severe SARS-CoV-2 infection. In TCRdb, the 5' RACE reads were re-called with MiXCR into one record per CDR3 protein. Of fewer than 75,000 distinct CDR3 sequences listed, roughly 18% are singletons. The sequencing used whole blood, collected at baseline. Receptors originate from an adult who was a healthcare worker with PCR-confirmed SARS-CoV-2 infection or an uninfected control (not recorded which).

Here the CDR3 DNA reads TGTGCCAGCAGTTCCGGTCCTGATAACTATGGCTACACCTTC. This gives the protein CASSSGPDNYGYTF. The rearrangement uses TRBV28 and TRBJ1-2; D remains unclear. The CDR3 is 14 amino acids. Germline V gene data show CDR1 as MDHEN and CDR2 as SYDVKM. V lost 4 bases and J 1 base, leaving 10 bases between the germline ends.

This clonotype was seen many times. V is TRBV20-1 and J is TRBJ1-4, with 11 bases aligning to TRBD1. V was clipped by 1 base and J by 3 bases; unmatched bases: 4. The CDR3 contains 16 residues. Germline V gene lookup returns CDR1 DFQATT and CDR2 SNEGSKA (reference sequence). DNA for the CDR3: TGCAGTGCTAGAGTCGGGACAGGGGGATCTAATGAAAAACTGTTTTTT. Translation: CSARVGTGGSNEKLFF.

The chain carries TRBV7-8 and TRBJ1-5; TRBD1 aligns across 8 bases. The CDR3 has 15 residues. The V segment lost 6 bases and the J segment 5 bases; nucleotides outside the gene matches: 9. Germline loops: CDR1 SGHVS, CDR2 FQNEAQ. CDR3 DNA sequence: TGTGCCAGCAGTTCCTCAGGGGGCGTATATCAGCCCCAGCATTTT. Translation: CASSSSGGVYQPQHF. The full variable domain, in which reference TRBV7-8 and TRBJ1-5 provide the parts outside the CDR3, is GAGVSQSPRYKVAKRGQDVALRCDPISGHVSLFWYQQALGQGPEFLTYFQNEAQLDKSGLPSDRFFAERPEGSVSTLKIQRTQQEDSAVYLCASSSSGGVYQPQHFGDGTRLSIL.

This clonotype was seen a few times. This chain links TRBV6-6 with TRBJ1-1; tentative D call: TRBD1 (5 bases). This CDR3 region has 12 residues. Trimming left V 6 bases short and J 6 bases short, with 11 bases between. Germline V gene data show CDR1 as MNHNY and CDR2 as SVGAGI (reference sequence). The CDR3 spells CASSRTGPEAFF. In DNA form, the CDR3 reads TGTGCCAGCAGCCGAACGGGACCTGAAGCTTTCTTT.

Only a few counts were recorded for this clonotype. This chain links TRBV6-1 with TRBJ1-2, with 7 nucleotides matching TRBD1. The CDR3 is made up of 15 amino acids. V lost 3 bases, J lost 4 bases, and 8 bases stayed unmatched. Germline CDR1 is MNHNS and CDR2 is SASEGT. The chain's CDR3 is CASSETGPLSYGYTF. In DNA form, the CDR3 reads TGTGCCAGCAGTGAGACAGGGCCCTTGAGCTATGGCTACACCTTC.

This clonotype was found many times. The chain combines TRBV28 with TRBJ1-4, with no clear D. The CDR3 contains 15 residues. Germline V gene sequence: CDR1 MDHEN, CDR2 SYDVKM. V was cut by 1 base and J by 1 base, with 7 bases left in between. The CDR3 DNA is TGTGCCAGCAGTTTATCGGGAATAACTAATGAAAAACTGTTTTTT. Its protein product is CASSLSGITNEKLFF.

This clonotype came up a few times. The gene calls are TRBV29-1 and TRBJ2-7; 9 bases align to TRBD1. CDR3 length: 14 residues. Unmatched junction bases numbered 6, after V lost 4 bases and J lost 2 bases. Germline loops: CDR1 SQVTM, CDR2 ANQGSEA. Written as DNA, the CDR3 is TGCAGCGTTGCGGGACAGGGTAACACCTACGAGCAGTACTTC. As protein: CSVAGQGNTYEQYF.

This clonotype was seen a handful of times. The rearrangement joins TRBV7-2 to TRBJ1-6, with a tentative D call TRBD1 (6 bases). CDR3 length equals 14 residues. Germline-derived CDR1 and CDR2 are SGHTA and FQGNSA. V dropped 5 bases and J dropped 2 bases, with 7 bases sitting between them. The CDR3 DNA reads TGTGCCAGCAGCCCAGGGGCCTATAATTCACCCCTCCACTTT. Translation gives CASSPGAYNSPLHF.

In this sample, this clonotype turned up a few times. V usage is TRBV5-4 and J usage is TRBJ2-7, with TRBD1 identical over 7 bases. The germline V gene encodes CDR1 SGHNT and CDR2 YYREEE (reference sequence). V gave up 6 bases and J gave up 1 base; unmatched junction bases: 4. The CDR3 is made up of 13 amino acids. This chain's CDR3 is CASNPTGSYEQYF. CDR3 DNA sequence: TGTGCCAGCAATCCGACAGGGTCCTACGAGCAGTACTTC.

This clonotype was seen more than once but under ten times. This chain uses TRBV7-2 with TRBJ2-2, with TRBD1 matching 8 bases. Germline values: CDR1 SGHTA, CDR2 FQGNSA. CDR3 length: 17 residues. The V gene end was trimmed by 4 bases and the J gene end by 4 bases; junction bases not matched to a gene: 11. In nucleotides, the CDR3 is TGTGCCAGCAGCTCCCAGGGGGCGGCGGTGGGCACCGGGGAGCTGTTTTTT. Translated: CASSSQGAAVGTGELFF.

This clonotype was found a few times. The chain recombines TRBV20-1 with TRBJ2-5, with a possible D match to TRBD1 (8 bases). Trimming shortened V by 2 bases and J by 2 bases, and 15 bases separated the two germline ends. CDR1 DFQATT and CDR2 SNEGSKA come from the germline V gene (reference sequence). The CDR3 covers 15 residues. CDR3 nucleotide sequence: TGCAGTGCTAGATTTTACAGGGGGGGACAAGAGACCCAGTACTTC. It translates to CSARFYRGGQETQYF.

The chain carries TRBV19 and TRBJ2-3; D is undetermined. The germline gives CDR1 LNHDA, CDR2 SQIVND (reference sequence). The CDR3 loop spans 14 amino acids. V was pared by 9 bases and J by 4 bases, with 17 bases between. CDR3 protein: CASRQARNADTQYF. The DNA of the CDR3 is TGTGCCAGCAGACAAGCTCGAAATGCAGATACGCAGTATTTT. Full variable domain (rest looked up from reference TRBV19 and TRBJ2-3): DGGITQSPKYLFRKEGQNVTLSCEQNLNHDAMYWYRQDPGQGLRLIYYSQIVNDFQKGDIAEGYSVSREKKESFPLTVTSAQKNPTAFYLCASRQARNADTQYFGPGTRLTVL.

This clonotype was detected only a few times. The chain is built from TRBV28 and TRBJ2-1, with 10 nucleotides matching TRBD1. The CDR3 contains 15 residues. Germline lookup yields CDR1 MDHEN and CDR2 SYDVKM. V lost 7 bases and J lost 3; bases outside the gene matches: 6. CDR3 coding DNA: TGTGCCAGCACCCAGGGACAGGGGTACTACAATGAGCAGTTCTTC. This codes for CASTQGQGYYNEQFF.

This clonotype was counted only a few times. V and J are TRBV6-1 and TRBJ2-7, with 7 bases fitting TRBD1. CDR3 length equals 15 residues. The junction had 14 bases not matched to a gene; V was cut back by 8 bases and J by 4 bases. Germline loops: CDR1 MNHNS, CDR2 SASEGT. The CDR3, as DNA: TGTGCCAGCTGTTACAGGGGAGATGAGGGGTACGAGCAGTACTTC. It yields the protein CASCYRGDEGYEQYF.

This clonotype has just a few counts. The chain uses TRBV7-6 and TRBJ2-3; 13 positions match TRBD2. The V gene's germline CDR1 is SGHVS and CDR2 FNYEAQ. V lost 1 base to trimming and J lost 7 bases; unmatched junction nucleotides: 5. The CDR3 consists of 16 residues. CDR3: CASSLELAGGPNTQYF. The CDR3 DNA follows: TGTGCCAGCAGCTTAGAACTAGCGGGGGGGCCAAATACGCAGTATTTT.

The rearrangement links TRBV6-5 to TRBJ1-4; D is undetermined. Germline assignment: CDR1 MNHEY and CDR2 SVGAGI. This CDR3 has 18 residues. V was trimmed by 0 bases and J by 5 bases, leaving 19 bases between them. The CDR3: CASSYSLFVGTGNEKLFF. The CDR3 bases are TGTGCCAGCAGTTACTCATTATTTGTTGGCACTGGGAATGAAAAACTGTTTTTT.

CDR3 loop: CSASGYEQYF. CDR3 DNA sequence: TGCAGTGCTAGCGGTTACGAGCAGTACTTC. V gene TRBV20-1 combines with J gene TRBJ2-7; D remains unclear. The CDR3 has 10 amino acids. Trimming took off 3 bases at V and 4 bases at J, with 4 bases between the two ends. CDR1 is DFQATT and CDR2 is SNEGSKA in the germline V gene (reference sequence).

This clonotype was detected a few times. The chain employs TRBV29-1 and TRBJ2-7; D tentatively fits TRBD1 or TRBD2 (6 bases each). V lost 6 bases and J 5 bases, leaving 11 bases between the germline ends. Germline-derived CDR1 and CDR2 are SQVTM and ANQGSEA. The CDR3 loop spans 11 amino acids. DNA for the CDR3: TGCAGCGTGATGAGGGGGGACGAGCAGTACTTC. It translates to CSVMRGDEQYF.

The table lists this clonotype with many counts. The rearrangement uses TRBV7-2 and TRBJ2-5; D possibly matches TRBD1 or TRBD2 (5 bases each). CDR1 and CDR2 from the germline V gene are SGHTA and FQGNSA. The germline V and J ends were trimmed by 1 base and 5 bases, with 14 bases remaining between them. This CDR3 has 15 residues. CDR3 DNA sequence: TGTGCCAGCAGCTTAGTTCGAGGGACGGAGGAGACCCAGTACTTC. Translated, it gives CASSLVRGTEETQYF.

The CDR3 protein is CASSFGGVNTEAFF. As DNA, the CDR3 is TGTGCCAGCAGCTTCGGGGGAGTGAACACTGAAGCTTTCTTT. The gene calls are TRBV7-9 and TRBJ1-1, with D maybe TRBD1 (5 bases). In germline, CDR1 is SEHNR, CDR2 FQNEAQ (reference sequence). V was clipped by 3 bases and J by 0 bases, with 8 bases between them. The CDR3 covers 14 residues.

Many counts were recorded for this clonotype. The chain carries TRBV11-3 and TRBJ2-2; D not certain. V lost 1 base and J lost 1, with 10 bases in between. From germline, CDR1 is SGHNT and CDR2 YENEEA. The CDR3 length is 16 residues. CDR3 sequence reads: CASSLGQNQNTGELFF. The DNA of the CDR3 is TGTGCCAGCAGCTTAGGGCAGAACCAGAACACCGGGGAGCTGTTTTTT. Complete variable domain (other parts from reference TRBV11-3 and TRBJ2-2): EAGVVQSPRYKIIEKKQPVAFWCNPISGHNTLYWYLQNLGQGPELLIRYENEEAVDDSQLPKDRFSAERLKGVDSTLKIQPAELGDSAVYLCASSLGQNQNTGELFFGEGSRLTVL.

In its sample, this clonotype was seen many times. This rearrangement joins TRBV27 to TRBJ2-1; possible D gene TRBD2, 5 bases. Germline CDR1 and CDR2: MNHEY and SMNVEV (reference sequence). V was clipped by 5 bases and J by 8 bases, with 7 bases between them. The CDR3 has 11 residues. The DNA of the CDR3 is TGTGCCAGCAGTGCACTAGATGAGCAGTTCTTC. Residues: CASSALDEQFF.

This chain connects TRBV10-2 to TRBJ2-7; 12 bases are shared with TRBD1. This CDR3 region has 16 residues. V trimming: 2 bases; J trimming: 5 bases; junction bases outside the gene matches: 7. From germline, CDR1 is WSHSY and CDR2 SAAADI. The CDR3 sequence: CASSEPRGTGGHEQYF. As DNA, the CDR3 is TGCGCCAGCAGTGAGCCACGCGGGACAGGGGGCCACGAGCAGTACTTC.

This clonotype showed up just a few times. The V gene is TRBV28, the J gene TRBJ2-7; 8 bases agree with TRBD1. The V and J ends lost 4 bases and 1 base, in that order; junction bases with no gene match: 0. Germline V gene sequence: CDR1 MDHEN, CDR2 SYDVKM. The CDR3 is 13 residues long. CDR3 nucleotide sequence: TGTGCCAGCAGTTGGGACAGGTCCTACGAGCAGTACTTC. Its protein product is CASSWDRSYEQYF.

The chain links TRBV6-1 to TRBJ1-1; D possibly corresponds to TRBD1 (6 bases). This CDR3 region has 15 residues. The V and J ends lost 6 bases and 1 base respectively, with 15 bases between them. Per germline, CDR1 MNHNS and CDR2 SASEGT. CDR3 region: CASRIRTATNTEAFF. CDR3 DNA: TGTGCCAGCAGAATACGGACAGCCACGAACACTGAAGCTTTCTTT.

The chain has TRBV7-6 and TRBJ2-7; D is perhaps TRBD1 (6 bases). CDR1 and CDR2 from the germline V gene are SGHVS and FNYEAQ. Trimming removed 5 bases from V and 0 bases from J, with 11 bases in between. The CDR3 spans 14 residues. The CDR3 region is CASSRTESSYEQYF. The CDR3 bases are TGTGCCAGCAGCCGGACAGAAAGCTCCTACGAGCAGTACTTC.

This clonotype occurred many times. V is TRBV28 and J is TRBJ2-7, with TRBD2 matching 8 bases. Germline V gene sequence: CDR1 MDHEN, CDR2 SYDVKM. With 4 bases clipped from V and 7 bases from J, the junction kept 12 bases outside the gene matches. The CDR3 extends over 15 amino acids. The CDR3 sequence: CASSSGGTSLGEQYF. In DNA, the CDR3 is TGTGCCAGCAGTTCGGGAGGGACATCCCTGGGAGAGCAGTACTTC.

The chain is built from TRBV7-8 and TRBJ1-2, with 7 bases lining up with TRBD1. The CDR3 has 15 residues. CDR1 is SGHVS and CDR2 is FQNEAQ in the germline V gene. V lost 5 bases, J lost 8 bases, and 14 bases stayed unmatched. This CDR3 reads CASSVQLGQLGGYTF. The CDR3 DNA reads TGTGCCAGCAGCGTACAATTGGGACAGCTGGGAGGCTACACCTTC.

This rearrangement joins TRBV5-1 to TRBJ2-3, with 8 positions matching TRBD1. This CDR3 is 14 amino acids long. Losses at the gene ends were 0 bases for V and 6 bases for J; bases not matched to a gene: 3. CDR1 is SGHRS, CDR2 YFSETQ, per germline. The CDR3 DNA follows: TGCGCCAGCAGCTTGGGACAGGGGTACGATACGCAGTATTTT. Translation: CASSLGQGYDTQYF.